This entry lists 27 T cell receptor beta chains sequenced from one sample in a study of blood T cell repertoires in COVID-19. Clones were sequenced by immunoSEQ multiplex PCR, and TCRdb holds only the in-frame ones, with some missing. This sample yields 85,000 to 90,000 clones, of which approximately 86% are seen a single time; 0.95% to 1.5% belongs to the top ten. Source material: peripheral blood. These receptors were collected from a man older than 75 with active or convalescent COVID-19.

The V call is TRBV4-2, the J call TRBJ2-7; 7 bases are a match to TRBD1. CDR1 and CDR2 (germline): LGHNA, YNFKEQ. This CDR3 region has 16 residues. V lost 1 base to trimming and J lost 3 bases; unmatched junction nucleotides: 9. The chain's CDR3 is CASSQVWGTDLYEQYF. The CDR3 bases are TGTGCCAGCAGCCAAGTTTGGGGGACAGATCTCTACGAGCAGTACTTC.

The chain recombines TRBV7-9 with TRBJ2-6, with 7 bases fitting TRBD1. This CDR3 is 17 amino acids long. The V gene end was trimmed by 1 base and the J gene end by 2 bases; junction bases not matched to a gene: 5. Germline V gene lookup returns CDR1 SEHNR and CDR2 FQNEAQ (reference sequence). Here the CDR3 reads CASSLEQGRAGANVLTF. The CDR3, as DNA: TGTGCCAGCAGCTTAGAACAGGGGCGAGCTGGGGCCAACGTCCTGACTTTC.

The chain joins TRBV4-3 to TRBJ2-2; 9 bases fit TRBD2. The CDR3 is made up of 16 amino acids. The germline CDR1 and CDR2 sequences are LGHNA and YSLEER. V lost 3 bases and J lost 6; bases outside the gene matches: 8. CDR3 bases: TGCGCCAGCAGCCAGGCCCTGCGGGAGGGGTCCGGGGAGCTGTTTTTT. The encoded protein is CASSQALREGSGELFF.

J is TRBJ2-7 and V is TRBV3-1 (or the pseudogene TRBV3-2); D perhaps matches TRBD2 (6 bases). The CDR3 totals 17 residues. Germline loops: CDR1 LGHDT, CDR2 YNNKEL (reference sequence). The germline V and J ends were trimmed by 0 bases and 5 bases, with 20 bases remaining between them. CDR3 DNA: TGTGCCAGCAGCCAAGAAGGCTGGGCGTCTAGCGACAACGAGCAGTACTTC. Translation: CASSQEGWASSDNEQYF.

This chain links TRBV6-5 with TRBJ1-2, with D perhaps TRBD1 (5 bases). The CDR3 totals 15 residues. In germline, CDR1 is MNHEY, CDR2 SVGAGI. V was cut by 2 bases and J by 4 bases, with 14 bases left in between. The CDR3 DNA follows: TGTGCCAGCAGTTACCGGCCAGGGATGTCCTATGGCTACACCTTC. This sequence encodes CASSYRPGMSYGYTF.

This rearrangement joins TRBV5-4 to TRBJ2-7; TRBD2 matches 10 bases. This CDR3 spans 15 amino acids. Looked up from germline, CDR1 is SGHNT and CDR2 is YYREEE (reference sequence). J lost 6 bases, V lost 2 bases, and 8 bases had no gene match. DNA for the CDR3: TGTGCCAGCAGCTTTACTAGCGGGACGGGAGGCGAGCAGTACTTC. Encoded protein: CASSFTSGTGGEQYF.

The genes are TRBV18 and TRBJ2-2; a possible D gene is TRBD2 (5 bases). Trimming left V 0 bases short and J 4 bases short, with 15 bases between. This CDR3 contains 17 residues. CDR1 and CDR2 from the germline V gene are KGHSH and LQKENI. The CDR3 loop is CASSPPNRRAGTGELFF. CDR3 DNA: TGTGCCAGCTCACCACCTAACCGTCGCGCGGGCACCGGGGAGCTGTTTTTT.

This sequence joins TRBV4-1 and TRBJ2-1, with 7 bases aligning to TRBD2. The CDR3 contains 17 residues. In germline, CDR1 is MGHRA, CDR2 YSYEKL. V lost 4 bases and J lost 0; bases outside the gene matches: 9. Written as DNA, the CDR3 is TGCGCCAGCAGCCGAGGACTAGAGGGTAGCTCCTACAATGAGCAGTTCTTC. Its protein product is CASSRGLEGSSYNEQFF.

The table lists this clone with a count of one. The rearrangement uses TRBV12-5 and TRBJ2-1; 7 bases agree with TRBD2. V shed 6 bases, J shed 9 bases, and the junction held 8 bases outside the gene matches. The V gene's germline CDR1 is LGHNT and CDR2 FRNRAP. The CDR3 length is 13 residues. The CDR3 protein is CASGRGRALEQFF. The CDR3 nucleotides are TGTGCTAGTGGCCGTGGGAGGGCCCTTGAGCAGTTCTTC.

This chain joins TRBV18 and TRBJ1-5, with a tentative D call TRBD1 (5 bases). V was shortened by 3 bases and J by 3 bases, with 9 bases between the two germline ends. CDR1 and CDR2 from the germline V gene are KGHSH and LQKENI. The CDR3 covers 14 residues. Here the CDR3 DNA reads TGTGCCAGCTCACCGGGGCGTCTCAATCAGCCCCAGCATTTT. This gives the protein CASSPGRLNQPQHF.

The V gene is TRBV9, the J gene TRBJ1-2, with TRBD1 matching 7 bases. CDR1 is SGDLS and CDR2 is YYNGEE in the germline V gene. The V segment lost 3 bases and the J segment 4 bases; nucleotides outside the gene matches: 15. This CDR3 is 17 amino acids long. CDR3 in DNA: TGTGCCAGCAGCGCGAACCAAGATAAGACAGGGCCCTATGGCTACACCTTC. As protein: CASSANQDKTGPYGYTF.

This clone has only a few counts. This chain links TRBV5-1 with TRBJ2-7; 7 bases fit TRBD1. The CDR3 length is 15 residues. The germline CDR1 and CDR2 sequences are SGHRS and YFSETQ. V lost 1 base to trimming and J lost 2 bases; unmatched junction nucleotides: 6. CDR3 bases: TGCGCCAGCAGCTTGTCATGGGGGACAGCCTACGAGCAGTACTTC. Its translation is CASSLSWGTAYEQYF.

The chain uses TRBV5-8 and TRBJ1-3; the D is unclear. The CDR3 runs 16 residues. Germline loops: CDR1 SGHTS, CDR2 YDEGEE. Trimming pared 0 bases from V and 0 bases from J, leaving 10 bases between. The CDR3 bases are TGTGCCAGCAGCTTGGCCGGGGAAGGCTCTGGAAACACCATATATTTT. Its translation is CASSLAGEGSGNTIYF.

The rearrangement links TRBV3-1 (or the pseudogene TRBV3-2) to TRBJ1-5; D uncertain. Per the germline V gene, CDR1 is LGHDT and CDR2 is YNNKEL (reference sequence). Trimming shortened V by 6 bases and J by 5 bases, and 14 bases separated the two germline ends. The CDR3 spans 14 residues. The DNA for the CDR3 is TGTGCCAGCAGTGGAGGTTGGAACGATCAGCCCCAGCATTTT. Its translation is CASSGGWNDQPQHF.

This clone was detected once. The chain uses TRBV30 and TRBJ2-7; no clear D gene. This CDR3 contains 13 residues. V was trimmed by 0 bases and J by 4 bases, leaving 10 bases between them. Germline V gives CDR1 GTSNPN, CDR2 SVGIG (reference sequence). The CDR3, as DNA: TGTGCCTGGAGTGTACCCAACCAGTACGAGCAGTACTTC. Its protein product is CAWSVPNQYEQYF.

This chain uses TRBV19 with TRBJ2-2; 7 bases line up with TRBD1. The CDR3 runs to 13 residues. The germline CDR1 and CDR2 sequences are LNHDA and SQIVND (reference sequence). With 6 bases clipped from V and 6 bases from J, the junction kept 4 bases outside the gene matches. In nucleotides, the CDR3 is TGTGCCAGTAGCCCTCAGGGGGCCGGGGAGCTGTTTTTT. It codes for CASSPQGAGELFF. Combining the CDR3 with reference TRBV19 and TRBJ2-2 gives the whole variable domain DGGITQSPKYLFRKEGQNVTLSCEQNLNHDAMYWYRQDPGQGLRLIYYSQIVNDFQKGDIAEGYSVSREKKESFPLTVTSAQKNPTAFYLCASSPQGAGELFFGEGSRLTVL.

The J gene is TRBJ1-2, the V gene TRBV23-1, with a tentative D call TRBD1 (5 bases). TRBV23-1 is labeled an ORF, and its function is uncertain. V was cut by 5 bases and J by 3 bases, with 16 bases left in between. CDR3 size: 15 residues. This CDR3 is CASSSRGVSDYGYTF. CDR3 nucleotide sequence: TGCGCCAGCAGTTCTCGGGGGGTATCGGACTATGGCTACACCTTC.

This clone was counted once. CDR3 amino acids: CASSLRLAVSTDTQYF. CDR3 in DNA: TGTGCCAGCAGCTTACGACTAGCGGTATCCACAGATACGCAGTATTTT. The chain combines TRBV11-2 with TRBJ2-3, with 9 bases matching TRBD2. Trimming took 2 bases from V and 2 from J; bases not matched to a gene: 5. The CDR3 has 16 residues. Germline assignment: CDR1 SGHAT and CDR2 FQNNGV.

V usage is TRBV10-3 and J usage is TRBJ2-7; 7 nucleotides match TRBD1. In germline, CDR1 is ENHRY, CDR2 SYGVKD. The CDR3 sequence is 14 residues long. V dropped 7 bases and J dropped 1; count of bases not matched to a gene: 7. Here the CDR3 DNA reads TGTGCCATCAAAATGGACAGGAAATCCTACGAGCAGTACTTC. As protein: CAIKMDRKSYEQYF.

The chain is built from TRBV6-5 and TRBJ1-1; D gene uncertain. Trimming took 10 bases from V and 1 from J, leaving 7 bases between them. The germline V gene has CDR1 MNHEY and CDR2 SVGAGI. This CDR3 has 11 amino acids. DNA for the CDR3: TGTGCCACCCAAAAGAACACTGAAGCTTTCTTT. As protein: CATQKNTEAFF.

V usage is TRBV27 and J usage is TRBJ1-2; tentative D call: TRBD1 (5 bases). Germline V CDR1 and CDR2: MNHEY, SMNVEV (reference sequence). Trimming pared 6 bases from V and 3 bases from J, leaving 11 bases between. This CDR3 region has 13 residues. The CDR3 here is CASREGPYYGYTF. In DNA form, the CDR3 reads TGTGCCAGCAGGGAGGGACCCTACTATGGCTACACCTTC.

The genes are TRBV12-3 or TRBV12-4 and TRBJ2-5, with 10 bases aligning to TRBD2. There are 13 residues in the CDR3. The junction had 9 bases not matched to a gene; V was cut back by 8 bases and J by 9 bases. The CDR3 DNA reads as TGTGCCAGCCAGCGGGAGGGCCGTTCTCCCCAGTACTTC. Its protein product is CASQREGRSPQYF.

With respect to this clone: A read error may account for a junction end that differs from germline. The chain joins TRBV28 to TRBJ2-7; 8 bases align to TRBD1. This CDR3 spans 13 amino acids. Germline V gene data show CDR1 as MDHEN and CDR2 as SYDVKM. In nucleotides, the CDR3 is TGTGCCAGCAGGGGGCCGGGGGACAGGACTACAAACTTC. Amino acid sequence: CASRGPGDRTTNF.

The chain has TRBV7-2 and TRBJ2-1; 10 bases are shared with TRBD2. There are 16 residues in the CDR3. The junction had 5 bases not matched to a gene; V was cut back by 5 bases and J by 1 base. CDR1 and CDR2 (germline): SGHTA, FQGNSA. CDR3: CASSASGSWSYNEQFF. For the CDR3, the DNA is TGTGCCAGCAGCGCTAGCGGGAGCTGGTCCTACAATGAGCAGTTCTTC.

V usage is TRBV29-1 and J usage is TRBJ2-1; D ambiguous. Trimming took 5 bases from V and 5 from J, leaving 13 bases between them. CDR1 and CDR2 from the germline V gene are SQVTM and ANQGSEA. This CDR3 has 13 residues. The CDR3 is CSVLSVQNNEQFF. CDR3 nucleotide sequence: TGCAGCGTTCTTTCTGTTCAGAACAATGAGCAGTTCTTC.

The chain has TRBV5-1 and TRBJ1-4; TRBD1 matches 8 bases. The germline gives CDR1 SGHRS, CDR2 YFSETQ. The trim removed 3 bases at V and 2 bases at J, leaving 3 bases unmatched. There are 15 residues in the CDR3. The CDR3 nucleotides are TGCGCCAGCAGCTCGGACAGGGCCACTAATGAAAAACTGTTTTTT. Translating gives CASSSDRATNEKLFF.

J is TRBJ2-1 and V is TRBV7-9; 9 nucleotides align to TRBD2. The CDR3 extends over 16 amino acids. The J segment lost 3 bases and the V segment lost 0 bases, leaving 3 bases of the junction unmatched. Germline CDR1 is SEHNR and CDR2 is FQNEAQ (reference sequence). CDR3 sequence reads: CASSLAAGGYYNEQFF. The CDR3 nucleotides are TGTGCCAGCAGCTTAGCAGCGGGAGGATACTACAATGAGCAGTTCTTC.